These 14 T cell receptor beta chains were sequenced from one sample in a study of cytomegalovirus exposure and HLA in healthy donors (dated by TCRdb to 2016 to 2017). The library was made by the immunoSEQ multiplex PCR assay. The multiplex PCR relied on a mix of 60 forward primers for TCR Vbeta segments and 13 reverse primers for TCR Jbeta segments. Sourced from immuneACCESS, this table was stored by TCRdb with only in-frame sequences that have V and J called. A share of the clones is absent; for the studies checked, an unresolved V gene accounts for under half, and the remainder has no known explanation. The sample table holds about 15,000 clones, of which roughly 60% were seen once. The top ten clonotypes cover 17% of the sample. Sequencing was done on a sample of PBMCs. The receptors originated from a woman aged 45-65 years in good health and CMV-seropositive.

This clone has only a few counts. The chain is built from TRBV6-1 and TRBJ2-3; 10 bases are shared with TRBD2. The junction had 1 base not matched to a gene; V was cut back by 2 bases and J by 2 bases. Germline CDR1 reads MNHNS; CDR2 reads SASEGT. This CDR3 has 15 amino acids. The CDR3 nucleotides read TGTGCCAGCAGTGAACTAGCGGGAGCCACAGATACGCAGTATTTT. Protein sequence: CASSELAGATDTQYF.

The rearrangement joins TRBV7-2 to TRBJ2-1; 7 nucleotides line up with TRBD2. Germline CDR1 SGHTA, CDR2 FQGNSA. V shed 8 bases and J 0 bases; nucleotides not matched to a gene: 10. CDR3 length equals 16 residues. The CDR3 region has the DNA TGTGCCAGCTGTTGCGGGAGCCAAGGCTCCTACAATGAGCAGTTCTTC. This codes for CASCCGSQGSYNEQFF.

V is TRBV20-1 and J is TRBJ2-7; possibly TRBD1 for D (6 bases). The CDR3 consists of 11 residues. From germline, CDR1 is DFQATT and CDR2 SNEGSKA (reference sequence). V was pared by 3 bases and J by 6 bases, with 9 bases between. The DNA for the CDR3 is TGCAGTGCTAGTGCAGGGGTCGAGCAGTACTTC. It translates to CSASAGVEQYF.

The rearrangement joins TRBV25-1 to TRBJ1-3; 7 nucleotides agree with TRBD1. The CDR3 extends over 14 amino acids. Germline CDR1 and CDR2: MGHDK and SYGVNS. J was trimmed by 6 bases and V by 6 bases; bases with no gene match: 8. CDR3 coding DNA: TGTGCCAGCAGCGACAGGGTGCTCGAAAACACCATATATTTT. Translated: CASSDRVLENTIYF.

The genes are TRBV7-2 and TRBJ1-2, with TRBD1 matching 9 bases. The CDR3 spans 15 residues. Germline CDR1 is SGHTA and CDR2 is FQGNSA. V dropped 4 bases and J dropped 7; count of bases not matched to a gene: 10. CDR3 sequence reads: CASSSYTGGAGGYTF. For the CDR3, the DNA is TGTGCCAGCAGCTCATACACAGGGGGCGCGGGTGGCTACACCTTC.

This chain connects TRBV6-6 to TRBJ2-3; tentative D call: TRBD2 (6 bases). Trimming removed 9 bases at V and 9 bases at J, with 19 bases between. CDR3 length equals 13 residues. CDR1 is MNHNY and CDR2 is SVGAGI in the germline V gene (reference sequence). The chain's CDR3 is CASAEAIAATQYF. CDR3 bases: TGTGCCAGTGCCGAGGCGATAGCGGCCACGCAGTATTTT.

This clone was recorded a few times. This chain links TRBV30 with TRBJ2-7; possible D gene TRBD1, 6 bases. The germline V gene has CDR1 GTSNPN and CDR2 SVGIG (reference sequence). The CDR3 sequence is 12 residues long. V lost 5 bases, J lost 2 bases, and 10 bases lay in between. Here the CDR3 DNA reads TGTGCCTGGGGGGCAGGGGCCTACGAGCAGTACTTC. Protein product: CAWGAGAYEQYF.

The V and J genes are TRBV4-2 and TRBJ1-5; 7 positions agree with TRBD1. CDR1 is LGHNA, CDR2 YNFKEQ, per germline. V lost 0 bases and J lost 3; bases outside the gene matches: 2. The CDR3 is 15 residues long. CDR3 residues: CASSQEDRSNQPQHF. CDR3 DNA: TGTGCCAGCAGCCAAGAGGACAGGTCCAATCAGCCCCAGCATTTT.

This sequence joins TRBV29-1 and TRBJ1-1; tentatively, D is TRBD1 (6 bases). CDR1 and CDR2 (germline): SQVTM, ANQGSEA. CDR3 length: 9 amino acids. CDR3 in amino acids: CSTDREAFF. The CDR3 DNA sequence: TGCAGTACCGACAGGGAAGCTTTCTTT. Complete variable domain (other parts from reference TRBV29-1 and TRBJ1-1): SAVISQKPSRDICQRGTSLTIQCQVDSQVTMMFWYRQQPGQSLTLIATANQGSEATYESGFVIDKFPISRPNLTFSTLTVSNMSPEDSSIYLCSTDREAFFGQGTRLTVV.

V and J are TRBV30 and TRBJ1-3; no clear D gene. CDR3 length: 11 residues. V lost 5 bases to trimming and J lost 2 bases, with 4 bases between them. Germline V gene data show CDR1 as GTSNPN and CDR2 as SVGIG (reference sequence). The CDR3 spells CAWDTGNTIYF. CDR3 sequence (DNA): TGTGCCTGGGACACTGGAAACACCATATATTTT.

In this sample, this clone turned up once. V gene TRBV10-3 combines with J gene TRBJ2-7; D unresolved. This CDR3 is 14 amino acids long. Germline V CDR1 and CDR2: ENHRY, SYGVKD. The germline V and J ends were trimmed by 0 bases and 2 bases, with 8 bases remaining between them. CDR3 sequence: CAISESGLPYEQYF. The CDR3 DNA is TGTGCCATCAGTGAGTCGGGCCTCCCCTACGAGCAGTACTTC.

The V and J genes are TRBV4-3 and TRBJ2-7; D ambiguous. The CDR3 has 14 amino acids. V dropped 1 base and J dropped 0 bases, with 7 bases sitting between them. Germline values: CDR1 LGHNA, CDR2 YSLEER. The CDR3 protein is CASSQVVPSYEQYF. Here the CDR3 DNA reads TGCGCCAGCAGCCAAGTCGTCCCCTCCTACGAGCAGTACTTC.

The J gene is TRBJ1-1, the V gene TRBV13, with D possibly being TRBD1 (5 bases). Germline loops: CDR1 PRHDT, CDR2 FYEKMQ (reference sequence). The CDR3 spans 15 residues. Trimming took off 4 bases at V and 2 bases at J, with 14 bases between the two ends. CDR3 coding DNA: TGTGCCAGCAGCTCCCGCGACAGACATAACACTGAAGCTTTCTTT. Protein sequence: CASSSRDRHNTEAFF.

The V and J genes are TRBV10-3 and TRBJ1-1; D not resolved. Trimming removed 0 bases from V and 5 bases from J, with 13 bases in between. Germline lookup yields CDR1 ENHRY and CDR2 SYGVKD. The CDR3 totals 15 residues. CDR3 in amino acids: CAISESRQLRTEAFF. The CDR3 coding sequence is TGTGCCATCAGTGAGTCGAGGCAGTTAAGGACTGAAGCTTTCTTT.